Reported below is one T cell receptor beta chain. This clone was observed once. What antigen it recognizes has not been identified. The input lacks base qualities; no much larger clone sits a single base away. The sample contains more than one DNA sequence encoding this CDR3. CDR3 length: 14 amino acids, cysteine to phenylalanine. Just the 42-base CDR3 DNA is kept, in frame starting at base 1. The junction carries 9 bases between V and J, which are trimmed by 0 bases and 2 bases respectively. Based on the germline V gene, the CDR1 and CDR2 sequences are SGHRS and YFSETQ. Using the deep immunoSEQ assay, multiplex PCR amplified TCR CDR3 regions from genomic DNA. Extracted genomic DNA from each cell subset was distributed evenly across all wells of several immunoSEQ 96-well plates, and each plate was treated as a replicate. For sorted subsets, 150 to 250 ng of genomic DNA, equivalent to 30,000 or so T cell genomes, went into each replicate PCR. The purified libraries were quantified using a Qubit 3.0 fluorometer, sized with a Bioanalyzer 2100, and then quantified again using the KAPA Library Quantification kit. Every immunoSEQ 96-well plate was sequenced on a dedicated single-read 150-cycle Illumina NextSeq 550 flow cell. Per the original workflow: Because only junctional sequences without quality scores were contained in the immunoSEQ output, filtering matching that applied to full-length reads could not be performed. Sequences were annotated with PyIR, a Python wrapper for IgBLAST v1.9, and V/J genes and CDR3 were assigned using IMGT germline references. Reads were filtered out if the reads had weak V/J assignments (E-value above 1e-6), no CDR3, stop codons, out-of-frame junctions, or ambiguous translated residues. V3J clonotypes were defined as sequences sharing the same inferred V gene, J gene, and CDR3 amino acid sequence. The percentage overlap between two repertoires was calculated by dividing the number of shared unique clonotypes by the size of the smaller repertoire. Three approaches were used to assess repertoire richness: RTK rarefaction, the Chao1 estimator, and Recon v2.1 estimates of unobserved clonotypes. OLGA was used to compute generation probabilities for all TCRbeta clonotypes that the gDNA method yielded from a handful of donors. TCRdb provides this immuneACCESS table in a form limited to in-frame rearrangements. Some clones are lacking; in checked studies, under half of them reflect an unresolved V gene, and why the rest are absent is not known. Clone size and V and J calls were adopted from that table, with D and trimming inferred from the DNA. Counted in this sample were about 990,000 clones; around 82% of them appeared once. The ten largest clones represent roughly 0.65% of the sample.

The sample originates from a study of shared clonotypes between healthy human individuals (TCRdb year 2020). About the investigation overall: The cohort included a few men and a couple of women between 18 and 49 years of age. Per donor, leukapheresis produced somewhere between about 0.85 and 8.9 billion PBMCs. For each donor, three plates each were used for CD4 naive and CD4 memory, two plates were used for CD8 naive, and one plate was used for CD8 memory. Libraries were prepared and TCR repertoires were sequenced by different laboratories using diverse techniques, in order to increase sequencing depth and limit assay-specific biases. The study deeply sequenced blood TCR repertoires of five healthy adults to estimate repertoire size and the extent of clonotype sharing between individuals.

Healthy HIV-negative adults with no recently reported acute infections or vaccinations were included as donors. Every donor was a Caucasian adult residing in Nashville, Tennessee, USA. CD4+ T cells were enriched through magnetic negative selection, after which naive cells were positively selected on CD45RA and the remaining negative fraction served as the memory subset. Blood was collected by leukapheresis, and PBMCs were isolated by Ficoll-Histopaque density gradient centrifugation and then cryopreserved in liquid nitrogen vapor phase. Analytical flow cytometry was used to check the purity and quantity of each magnetically sorted T cell population. Genomic DNA was isolated from each sorted fraction and quantified by UV absorbance on a Nanodrop 2000c. What the authors observed across the whole study: Naive subsets generally had larger estimated clonotype richness than memory subsets. Around 5% of naive CD4, roughly 3.6% of naive CD8, approximately 2% of memory CD4, and around 0.42% of memory CD8 clonotypes were shared across a few donors. Rarefaction of sorted-subset datasets indicated incomplete sequencing despite the large sequencing depth. The genetic and exposure-history diversity represented was limited by the small number of donors. Clonotypes shared by all four sorted-subset donors showed higher generation probabilities than non-shared clonotypes. Pairwise subsampling indicated that sequencing depth was expected to affect the degree of clonotype sharing among donors. Sampling was restricted to blood, and TCR repertoires in tissue are likely to differ from TCR repertoires in blood.

This TCR came from a man younger than 30 in good health. Some clones in this sample may be carry-over from other donors' samples. The V and J segments used are TRBV5-1 and TRBJ2-7, with an unclear D gene assignment. The specimen was memory CD4+ T cells from PBMCs. Read against the paper, the sample's cell subset or site label means: CD45RA-negative fraction. In nucleotide form, the sequence is TGCGCCAGCAGCTTGGCCCCCGGCACCTACGAGCAGTACTTC. This sequence encodes CASSLAPGTYEQYF.